A selection of T cell receptor beta chains follows, all from one sample in a study of tumor-infiltrating lymphocytes in glioblastoma multiforme. MiXCR, run by TCRdb on the multiplex PCR reads, gives a single entry per CDR3 protein. This sample yields approximately 10,000 distinct CDR3 sequences, of which about 66% are seen a single time; about 54% belongs to the top ten. The sample was brain tumor tissue. All receptors come from a male donor with glioblastoma. Each CDR3 is given without its conserved first and last residue.

>TRBJ2-7|TRBV6-5
ASSSDRVSYEQC
>TRBJ2-1|TRBV20-1
SARDKKNYNEQF
>TRBJ2-7|TRBV7-9
ASSLQGGEQH
>TRBJ2-7|TRBV11-2
ANSFSSQALYELY
>TRBJ2-1|TRBV7-9
ASSLAGGNEQF
>TRBJ2-1|TRBV5-4
AGSLRLAGGERF
>TRBJ1-1|TRBV6-1
ASSDLQKSTEAF
>TRBJ2-7|TRBV10-1
ASSANPMGEQY
>TRBJ2-5|TRBV29-1
SGHDGGTQY
>TRBJ2-3|TRBV11-2
AVICRAQKGDTQY
>TRBJ1-1|TRBV6-1
ASTIPLLNTEAL
>TRBJ2-2|TRBV7-8
ASSLVASGRSGELF
>TRBJ2-3|TRBV9
ASSVEGADTPY
>TRBJ2-3|TRBV29-1
SVELSGGGDTQY
>TRBJ1-2|TRBV29-1
SVEEMEAIYGYT
>TRBJ2-3|TRBV11-2
ASSLLAGEDTQC
>TRBJ2-5|TRBV6-1
VSSHITGLAVSQY
>TRBJ2-1|TRBV20-1
SAPGAVTRHNEQF
>TRBJ2-7|TRBV29-1
SVHGGGSGSYGQY
>TRBJ1-1|TRBV5-6
ASSPYGGGVRTEAF
>TRBJ2-1|TRBV4-1
ASSHRGPYNEQF
>TRBJ2-2|TRBV4-1
ASSQDWPAGVTGELF
>TRBJ2-1|TRBV11-2
ASSLALRQSSYNEQF
>TRBJ1-6|TRBV28
ASSLWGSKSPLH
>TRBJ1-1|TRBV6-5
ASSYSADLNTEAF
>TRBJ1-1|TRBV5-1
ASSLDGNAEAF
>TRBJ2-3|TRBV11-1
ASSLGRQRTSTDTQY
>TRBJ2-3|TRBV11-1
ASSLGRVTDTQY
>TRBJ1-5|TRBV5-5
ASSLWGIGNQPQH
>TRBJ1-2|TRBV6-2/TRBV6-3
ASRRDPAGSYT
>TRBJ1-6|TRBV20-1
SARIDSPLH
>TRBJ2-1|TRBV29-1
SELTLSATYSEQF
>TRBJ1-1|TRBV20-1
SADYLDEAF
>TRBJ2-1|TRBV6-2/TRBV6-3
ASSYPRAANEQF